These 11 T cell receptor beta chains originate from one sample sequenced in a study of blood T cells in healthy people across ages. Using a J-beta primer mix together with a sample-barcoded 5' primer, a second PCR was run for about 7 to 12 cycles. TCRdb recomputed calls from the 5' RACE reads with MiXCR, one row per CDR3 protein. Among about 1.4 million distinct CDR3 sequences, 55% to 75% were seen once, and the ten largest hold 5.5% to 8%. Material: blood. Receptors originate from a young man in good health.

This chain links TRBV7-9 with TRBJ2-4, with D perhaps matching TRBD2 (5 bases). V was pared by 5 bases and J by 13 bases, with 15 bases between. The germline CDR1 and CDR2 sequences are SEHNR and FQNEAQ (reference sequence). CDR3 length: 12 residues. The CDR3 protein is CASSAGGSEQYF. In DNA form, the CDR3 reads TGTGCCAGCAGCGCCGGAGGTAGTGAGCAGTACTTC.

There are a few counts of this clonotype. The gene calls are TRBV27 and TRBJ2-7; 8 bases fit TRBD1. Per germline, CDR1 MNHEY and CDR2 SMNVEV (reference sequence). There are 17 residues in the CDR3. With V trimmed by 5 bases and J by 3 bases, 15 bases remained unmatched. CDR3 nucleotide sequence: TGTGCCAGCAGTCCAGGACAGGGCTGGAGTACCGGCTACGAGCAGTACTTC. Translating it yields CASSPGQGWSTGYEQYF.

J is TRBJ2-5 and V is TRBV5-6; D possibly corresponds to TRBD2 (5 bases). The germline CDR1 and CDR2 sequences are SGHDT and YYEEEE. V was clipped by 5 bases and J by 1 base, with 15 bases between them. The CDR3 consists of 15 residues. CDR3 in amino acids: CASRRAGSAQETQYF. The CDR3 nucleotides are TGTGCCAGCAGGAGGGCCGGGTCAGCCCAAGAGACCCAGTACTTC.

The J gene is TRBJ2-1, the V gene TRBV4-1; 7 positions agree with TRBD2. The junction had 9 bases not matched to a gene; V was cut back by 1 base and J by 3 bases. CDR3 length equals 17 residues. Germline CDR1 MGHRA, CDR2 YSYEKL. Here the CDR3 reads CASSQAQESGGYNEQFF. CDR3 DNA sequence: TGCGCCAGCAGCCAAGCGCAAGAGTCGGGGGGCTACAATGAGCAGTTCTTC.

The chain recombines TRBV12-3 or TRBV12-4 with TRBJ1-1; D is uncertain. The CDR3 contains 14 residues. V dropped 3 bases and J dropped 5 bases, with 13 bases sitting between them. The CDR3 coding sequence is TGTGCCAGCAGTTTTCAAGGTCTTAGAACTGAAGCTTTCTTT. Translating gives CASSFQGLRTEAFF.

V and J are TRBV6-2 or TRBV6-3 and TRBJ1-2, with unresolved D. The germline V and J ends were trimmed by 2 bases and 10 bases, with 8 bases remaining between them. CDR1 MNHEY and CDR2 SVGEGT come from the germline V gene. CDR3 size: 11 residues. CDR3 amino acids: CASSYRRAYTF. DNA of the CDR3: TGTGCCAGCAGTTACCGACGGGCCTACACCTTC.

This clonotype has a single count. The rearrangement joins TRBV20-1 to TRBJ1-3, with 10 bases that match TRBD1. This CDR3 spans 15 amino acids. The junction had 4 bases not matched to a gene; V was cut back by 2 bases and J by 3 bases. The germline CDR1 and CDR2 sequences are DFQATT and SNEGSKA (reference sequence). CDR3 sequence reads: CSARSGQGFGNTIYF. DNA of the CDR3: TGCAGTGCTAGATCGGGACAGGGGTTTGGAAACACCATATATTTT.

The table lists this clonotype with a few counts. The rearrangement joins TRBV27 to TRBJ2-3; 11 bases are shared with TRBD2. Germline CDR1 and CDR2: MNHEY and SMNVEV (reference sequence). Trimming cost V 6 bases and J 3 bases; bases outside gene matches: 11. CDR3 length: 17 residues. CDR3 DNA: TGTGCCAGCAGCCCACTAGCGGGGGATCTCGGGACAGATACGCAGTATTTT. This encodes CASSPLAGDLGTDTQYF.

V is TRBV6-5 and J is TRBJ2-1, with 8 nucleotides matching TRBD1. V shed 5 bases and J 3 bases; nucleotides not matched to a gene: 9. Germline V lookup: CDR1 MNHEY, CDR2 SVGAGI. CDR3 size: 16 residues. Here the CDR3 reads CASSPPSGGLYNEQFF. CDR3 bases: TGTGCCAGCAGTCCCCCGTCAGGGGGCCTCTACAATGAGCAGTTCTTC.

This clonotype has more than one count but fewer than ten. The rearrangement uses TRBV12-3 or TRBV12-4 and TRBJ2-4; 13 nucleotides line up with TRBD2. The V and J ends lost 5 bases and 12 bases, in that order; junction bases with no gene match: 22. This CDR3 comprises 19 residues. The CDR3 coding sequence is TGTGCCAGCAGTCAGGGCGGGACTAGCGGGAAGGAATCCCAAGAGACTCAGTACTTC. It translates to CASSQGGTSGKESQETQYF.

This clonotype was detected only a few times. The V call is TRBV5-1, the J call TRBJ2-7, with TRBD2 identical over 7 bases. V dropped 2 bases and J dropped 2; count of bases not matched to a gene: 4. Germline lookup yields CDR1 SGHRS and CDR2 YFSETQ. The CDR3 covers 14 residues. CDR3 amino acids: CASSFRGDAYEQYF. As DNA, the CDR3 is TGCGCCAGCAGCTTCCGGGGGGACGCCTACGAGCAGTACTTC.